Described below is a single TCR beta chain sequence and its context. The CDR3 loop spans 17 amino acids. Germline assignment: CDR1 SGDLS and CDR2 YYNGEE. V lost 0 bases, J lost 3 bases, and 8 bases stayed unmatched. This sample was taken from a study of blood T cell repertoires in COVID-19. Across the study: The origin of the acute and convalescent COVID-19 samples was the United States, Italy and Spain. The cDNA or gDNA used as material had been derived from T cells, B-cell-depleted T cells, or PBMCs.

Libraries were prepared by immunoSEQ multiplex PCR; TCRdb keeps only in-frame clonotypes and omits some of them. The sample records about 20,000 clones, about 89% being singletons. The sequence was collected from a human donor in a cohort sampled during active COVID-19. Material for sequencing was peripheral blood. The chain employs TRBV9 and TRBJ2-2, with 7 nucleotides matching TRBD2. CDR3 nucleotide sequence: TGTGCCAGCAGCGTAGGGGGTTTTGCGGGAGACACCGGGGAGCTGTTTTTT. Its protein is CASSVGGFAGDTGELFF.